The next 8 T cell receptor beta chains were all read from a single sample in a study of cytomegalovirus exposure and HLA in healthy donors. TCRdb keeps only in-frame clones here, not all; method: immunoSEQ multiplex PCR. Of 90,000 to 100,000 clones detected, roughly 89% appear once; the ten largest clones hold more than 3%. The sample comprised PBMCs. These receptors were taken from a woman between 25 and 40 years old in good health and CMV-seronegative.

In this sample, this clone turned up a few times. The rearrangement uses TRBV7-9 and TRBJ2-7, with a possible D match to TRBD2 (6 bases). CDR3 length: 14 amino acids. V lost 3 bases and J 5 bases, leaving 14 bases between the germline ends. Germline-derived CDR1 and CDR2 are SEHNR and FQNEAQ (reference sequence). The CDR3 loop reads CASSFPGRYDEQYF. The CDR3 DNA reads TGTGCCAGCAGCTTCCCGGGGAGGTACGACGAGCAGTACTTC.

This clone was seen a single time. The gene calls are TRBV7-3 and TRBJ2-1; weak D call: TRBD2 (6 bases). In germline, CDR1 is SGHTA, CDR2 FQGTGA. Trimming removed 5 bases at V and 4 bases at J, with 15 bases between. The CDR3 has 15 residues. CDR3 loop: CASSISGGFYNEQFF. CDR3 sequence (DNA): TGTGCCAGCAGCATTAGCGGAGGCTTTTACAATGAGCAGTTCTTC.

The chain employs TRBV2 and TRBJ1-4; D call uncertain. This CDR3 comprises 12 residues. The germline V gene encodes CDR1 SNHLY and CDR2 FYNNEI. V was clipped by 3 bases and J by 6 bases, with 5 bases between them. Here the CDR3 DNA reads TGTGCCAGCAGTGAGAGGGATGAAAAACTGTTTTTT. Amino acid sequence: CASSERDEKLFF.

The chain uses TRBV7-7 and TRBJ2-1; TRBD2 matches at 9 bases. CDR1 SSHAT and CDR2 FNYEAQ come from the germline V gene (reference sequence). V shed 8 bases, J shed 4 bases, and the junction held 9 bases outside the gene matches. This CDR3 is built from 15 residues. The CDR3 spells CASHPQRGDYNEQFF. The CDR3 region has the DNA TGTGCCAGCCATCCCCAGCGGGGGGATTACAATGAGCAGTTCTTC.

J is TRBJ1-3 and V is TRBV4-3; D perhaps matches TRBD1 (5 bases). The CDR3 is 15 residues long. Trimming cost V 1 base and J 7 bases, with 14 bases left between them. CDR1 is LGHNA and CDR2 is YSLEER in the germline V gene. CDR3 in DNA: TGCGCCAGCAGCCAAGCCGCAGGGAGGGCTAACACCATATATTTT. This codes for CASSQAAGRANTIYF.

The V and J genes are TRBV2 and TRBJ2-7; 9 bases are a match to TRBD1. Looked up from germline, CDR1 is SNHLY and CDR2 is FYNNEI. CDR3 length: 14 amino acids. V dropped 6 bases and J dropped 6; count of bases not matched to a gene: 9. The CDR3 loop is CASRTTGGRPEQYF. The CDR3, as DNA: TGTGCCAGCAGGACAACAGGGGGCCGTCCCGAGCAGTACTTC.

The CDR3: CASSREGEGIQYF. The CDR3 bases are TGCGCCAGCAGCCGGGAGGGGGAAGGTATTCAGTACTTC. V and J are TRBV5-1 and TRBJ2-4, with 8 positions matching TRBD2. The junction had 7 bases not matched to a gene; V was cut back by 4 bases and J by 10 bases. Germline V gives CDR1 SGHRS, CDR2 YFSETQ. The CDR3 is 13 residues long.

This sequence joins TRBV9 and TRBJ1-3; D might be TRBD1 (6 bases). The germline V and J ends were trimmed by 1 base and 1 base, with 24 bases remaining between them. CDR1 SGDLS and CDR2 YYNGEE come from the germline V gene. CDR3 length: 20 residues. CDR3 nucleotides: TGTGCCAGCAGCGTAAAGTCAGGGGACCCTTCCGTTGCTTCTGGAAACACCATATATTTT. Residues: CASSVKSGDPSVASGNTIYF. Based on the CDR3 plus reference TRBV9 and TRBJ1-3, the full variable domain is DSGVTQTPKHLITATGQRVTLRCSPRSGDLSVYWYQQSLDQGLQFLIQYYNGEERAKGNILERFSAQQFPDLHSELNLSSLELGDSALYFCASSVKSGDPSVASGNTIYFGEGSWLTVV.